Below are 17 T cell receptor beta chains sequenced from a single sample in a study of blood T cell repertoires in COVID-19. Produced via immunoSEQ multiplex PCR; TCRdb's table is partial and in-frame only. In the table there are some 100,000 clones, approximately 82% of which are singletons. The specimen sequenced was peripheral blood. The receptors stem from a man aged 50 or older with active or convalescent COVID-19.

The chain couples TRBV3-1 (or the pseudogene TRBV3-2) to TRBJ2-1; D perhaps matches TRBD2 (6 bases). CDR3 length equals 15 residues. V dropped 2 bases and J dropped 6 bases, with 14 bases sitting between them. Germline CDR1 is LGHDT and CDR2 is YNNKEL (reference sequence). CDR3 DNA sequence: TGTGCCAGCAGCCAATCGGAGGGTTTGGGCAATGAGCAGTTCTTC. Amino acid sequence: CASSQSEGLGNEQFF.

J is TRBJ1-4 and V is TRBV28; 10 nucleotides agree with TRBD1. CDR3 size: 16 residues. V gave up 6 bases and J gave up 1 base; unmatched junction bases: 5. In germline, CDR1 is MDHEN, CDR2 SYDVKM. The CDR3 DNA reads as TGTGCCAGCAGGACAGGGGGCGTGGGAACTAATGAAAAACTGTTTTTT. Encoded protein: CASRTGGVGTNEKLFF.

This chain uses TRBV2 with TRBJ2-7; 8 bases fit TRBD2. Germline assignment: CDR1 SNHLY and CDR2 FYNNEI. V lost 8 bases, J lost 7 bases, and 1 base stayed unmatched. This CDR3 comprises 10 residues. CDR3: CASGGGEQYV. The DNA for the CDR3 is TGTGCCAGCGGCGGGGGGGAGCAGTACGTC.

This clone was seen only a few times. V is TRBV15 and J is TRBJ2-3; 9 bases line up with TRBD2. Germline CDR1 is LNHNV and CDR2 is YYDKDF (reference sequence). Trimming cost V 5 bases and J 1 base; bases outside gene matches: 13. This CDR3 contains 18 residues. The CDR3 DNA is TGTGCCACCAGCGGGGGAGCGGGGGGCACACCCGGCACAGATACGCAGTATTTT. This codes for CATSGGAGGTPGTDTQYF.

The table lists this clone with a count of one. The chain recombines TRBV7-2 with TRBJ2-2, with 12 bases fitting TRBD2. Losses at the gene ends were 5 bases for V and 7 bases for J; bases not matched to a gene: 8. CDR1 is SGHTA and CDR2 is FQGNSA in the germline V gene. The CDR3 contains 16 residues. CDR3 region: CASSPASGGAVGELFF. The CDR3 region has the DNA TGTGCCAGCAGCCCCGCTAGCGGGGGGGCCGTCGGGGAGCTGTTTTTT.

The chain uses TRBV27 and TRBJ2-7, with D perhaps TRBD2 (7 bases). The CDR3 has 17 residues. Germline V gene data show CDR1 as MNHEY and CDR2 as SMNVEV (reference sequence). V was pared by 5 bases and J by 0 bases, with 20 bases between. CDR3 region: CASSRQTGGRGSYEQYF. CDR3 sequence (DNA): TGTGCCAGCAGTCGACAAACGGGGGGCCGGGGCTCCTACGAGCAGTACTTC.

V gene TRBV7-2 combines with J gene TRBJ1-2, with a possible D match to TRBD1 (5 bases). Trimming took off 4 bases at V and 5 bases at J, with 17 bases between the two ends. The CDR3 contains 15 residues. Germline V gene data show CDR1 as SGHTA and CDR2 as FQGNSA. CDR3 nucleotides: TGTGCCAGCAGCTCCGCCCAGGGAGGTTGGTATGGCTACACCTTC. It codes for CASSSAQGGWYGYTF.

V gene TRBV2 combines with J gene TRBJ1-1; 11 bases fit TRBD1. There are 15 residues in the CDR3. The J segment lost 1 base and the V segment lost 8 bases, leaving 6 bases of the junction unmatched. Germline values: CDR1 SNHLY, CDR2 FYNNEI. CDR3 protein: CASSRTGGPNTEAFF. In DNA form, the CDR3 reads TGTGCCAGCTCTAGGACAGGGGGCCCGAACACTGAAGCTTTCTTT.

The chain carries TRBV7-2 and TRBJ1-4; 8 nucleotides match TRBD1. The trim removed 3 bases at V and 8 bases at J, leaving 5 bases unmatched. The CDR3 extends over 14 amino acids. Germline CDR1 is SGHTA and CDR2 is FQGNSA. CDR3 loop: CASSFQGAGEKLFF. The CDR3 DNA sequence: TGTGCCAGCAGCTTTCAGGGGGCAGGGGAAAAACTGTTTTTT.

This chain links TRBV11-3 with TRBJ1-1; possible D gene TRBD1, 5 bases. The CDR3 is 13 residues long. Trimming took off 2 bases at V and 4 bases at J, with 8 bases between the two ends. CDR1 and CDR2 from the germline V gene are SGHNT and YENEEA. This CDR3 reads CASSLWRGTEAFF. The CDR3 nucleotides read TGTGCCAGCAGCTTATGGAGGGGCACTGAAGCTTTCTTT.

The rearrangement joins TRBV6-1 to TRBJ1-5, with 8 bases matching TRBD1. J lost 4 bases, V lost 6 bases, and 2 bases had no gene match. The CDR3 has 13 amino acids. In germline, CDR1 is MNHNS, CDR2 SASEGT. The CDR3, as DNA: TGTGCCAGCAGGAGACAGGGGAATCAGCCCCAGCATTTT. The encoded protein is CASRRQGNQPQHF.

This rearrangement joins TRBV20-1 to TRBJ1-1; D is ambiguous. CDR3 size: 13 residues. V lost 3 bases, J lost 5 bases, and 13 bases lay in between. Looked up from germline, CDR1 is DFQATT and CDR2 is SNEGSKA (reference sequence). The CDR3 DNA follows: TGCAGTGCTAGTTTTGGTGTGCGGACTGAAGCTTTCTTT. This sequence encodes CSASFGVRTEAFF.

Comment on this clone: The same CDR3 is also encoded by other DNA sequences in this sample. The V gene is TRBV5-1, the J gene TRBJ2-5, with TRBD2 identical over 9 bases. The V gene's germline CDR1 is SGHRS and CDR2 YFSETQ. CDR3 length: 14 amino acids. V lost 1 base and J lost 5; bases outside the gene matches: 3. CDR3 region: CASSLSGGIETQYF. The CDR3 DNA reads as TGCGCCAGCAGCTTGAGCGGGGGGATCGAGACCCAGTACTTC.

The chain couples TRBV28 to TRBJ1-4; TRBD1 agrees at 9 bases. The CDR3 runs 15 residues. Germline V gene lookup returns CDR1 MDHEN and CDR2 SYDVKM. Trimming at V came to 5 bases and at J to 8 bases, leaving 9 bases not matched to a gene. The CDR3 loop is CASSPQTGGDEKLFF. The CDR3 nucleotides read TGTGCCAGCAGTCCCCAGACAGGGGGGGACGAAAAACTGTTTTTT.

The chain joins TRBV29-1 to TRBJ2-3, with D uncertain. The germline V and J ends were trimmed by 6 bases and 2 bases, with 12 bases remaining between them. CDR3 length equals 13 residues. Germline assignment: CDR1 SQVTM and CDR2 ANQGSEA. In nucleotides, the CDR3 is TGCAGCGTAACGAATGGGCACACAGATACGCAGTATTTT. Residues: CSVTNGHTDTQYF.

The chain has TRBV12-3 or TRBV12-4 and TRBJ1-2; TRBD1 agrees at 7 bases. This CDR3 is built from 13 residues. J gave up 9 bases and V 6 bases, and 10 bases lay outside the gene matches. CDR3 nucleotides: TGTGCCAGCAGCCACCGGGACAGTCGGCGCTACACCTTC. Encoded protein: CASSHRDSRRYTF.

This chain joins TRBV5-6 and TRBJ1-6; TRBD1 matches 7 bases. Germline CDR1 reads SGHDT; CDR2 reads YYEEEE. V dropped 4 bases and J dropped 7; count of bases not matched to a gene: 8. This CDR3 region has 15 residues. DNA for the CDR3: TGTGCCAGCAGCCGCGACAGGGATTTAAATTCACCCCTCCACTTT. Amino acid sequence: CASSRDRDLNSPLHF.